The 11 T cell receptor beta chains presented below share a single source sample, sequenced in a study of blood T cell repertoires in COVID-19. Measured with immunoSEQ multiplex PCR; TCRdb has only the in-frame clones, and not every one. Of 490,000 or so clones detected, about 88% appear once; the ten largest clones hold roughly 8.5%. The sample consisted of PBMCs or T cells enriched from blood (not recorded which). All receptors derive from a woman aged 60 to 75 who had recovered from COVID-19.

The chain combines TRBV2 with TRBJ2-3; 12 bases are a match to TRBD2. Germline V gene data show CDR1 as SNHLY and CDR2 as FYNNEI. V lost 2 bases, J lost 1 base, and 4 bases stayed unmatched. CDR3 length: 17 residues. In DNA form, the CDR3 reads TGTGCCAGCAGTGAAAAAAGGACTAGCGGGGGCACAGATACGCAGTATTTT. It yields the protein CASSEKRTSGGTDTQYF.

The rearrangement uses TRBV29-1 and TRBJ1-2; D is unresolved. Trimming cost V 4 bases and J 3 bases, with 9 bases left between them. The CDR3 length is 12 residues. Germline V gene lookup returns CDR1 SQVTM and CDR2 ANQGSEA. The CDR3: CSVASSHYGYTF. The CDR3, as DNA: TGCAGCGTTGCCTCGTCCCACTATGGCTACACCTTC.

The chain recombines TRBV12-3 or TRBV12-4 with TRBJ1-2, with D unclear. Trimming removed 1 base at V and 4 bases at J, with 7 bases between. This CDR3 spans 13 amino acids. The CDR3 here is CASSLGQIYGYTF. CDR3 DNA: TGTGCCAGCAGTTTAGGGCAGATCTATGGCTACACCTTC.

This chain links TRBV5-1 with TRBJ2-3, with 9 bases lining up with TRBD1. This CDR3 region has 17 residues. Germline-derived CDR1 and CDR2 are SGHRS and YFSETQ. V lost 0 bases, J lost 6 bases, and 11 bases stayed unmatched. The CDR3 DNA reads TGCGCCAGCAGCTTGGGATCGGGACAGGGCCTTTCGGATACGCAGTATTTT. It translates to CASSLGSGQGLSDTQYF.

This chain connects TRBV4-1 to TRBJ1-4, with D possibly TRBD1 on 5 matching bases. From germline, CDR1 is MGHRA and CDR2 YSYEKL. The CDR3 runs 14 residues. The V gene lost 4 bases and the J gene lost 13 bases, with 19 bases spanning the gap. The CDR3 sequence: CASSPPGGIYRLFF. DNA for the CDR3: TGCGCCAGCAGCCCCCCGGGGGGGATATACAGACTGTTTTTT.

J is TRBJ1-1 and V is TRBV11-2; D is perhaps TRBD1 (5 bases). Trimming stripped 0 bases from V and 5 bases from J, with 13 bases between. From germline, CDR1 is SGHAT and CDR2 FQNNGV. This CDR3 has 15 amino acids. CDR3 region: CASSLDGAGWTEAFF. The CDR3 DNA is TGTGCCAGCAGCTTAGATGGGGCCGGATGGACTGAAGCTTTCTTT.

V gene TRBV27 combines with J gene TRBJ1-2; TRBD1 is a possible D gene (6 bases). Trimming left V 5 bases short and J 1 base short, with 11 bases between. The CDR3 covers 14 residues. CDR1 and CDR2 (germline): MNHEY, SMNVEV (reference sequence). As DNA, the CDR3 is TGTGCCAGCAGTCAGGACAGATTTAACTATGGCTACACCTTC. Its protein is CASSQDRFNYGYTF.

The chain recombines TRBV7-2 with TRBJ1-6, with 7 bases fitting TRBD1. The CDR3 runs 15 residues. V dropped 5 bases and J dropped 6; count of bases not matched to a gene: 7. In germline, CDR1 is SGHTA, CDR2 FQGNSA. In nucleotides, the CDR3 is TGTGCCAGCAGCATCGACGACAGGGCTAATTCACCCCTCCACTTT. Amino acid sequence: CASSIDDRANSPLHF. Full variable domain (rest looked up from reference TRBV7-2 and TRBJ1-6): GAGVSQSPSNKVTEKGKDVELRCDPISGHTALYWYRQSLGQGLEFLIYFQGNSAPDKSGLPSDRFSAERTGGSVSTLTIQRTQQEDSAVYLCASSIDDRANSPLHFGNGTRLTVT.

The V call is TRBV6-4, the J call TRBJ2-5; no reliable D call. The germline V and J ends were trimmed by 6 bases and 4 bases, with 12 bases remaining between them. CDR1 and CDR2 from the germline V gene are MRHNA and SNTAGT. The CDR3 consists of 13 residues. CDR3 sequence: CASSPSERETQYF. DNA for the CDR3: TGTGCCAGCAGCCCCTCGGAGCGAGAGACCCAGTACTTC.

This chain connects TRBV20-1 to TRBJ1-2, with D unclear. The CDR3 has 11 amino acids. Germline V gene data show CDR1 as DFQATT and CDR2 as SNEGSKA (reference sequence). V was cut by 0 bases and J by 10 bases, with 9 bases left in between. The DNA for the CDR3 is TGCAGTGCTAGAGATCCGGGAGACTACACCTTC. Translated: CSARDPGDYTF.

The rearrangement uses TRBV7-9 and TRBJ2-7; 7 nucleotides align to TRBD1. J gave up 2 bases and V 6 bases, and 10 bases lay outside the gene matches. This CDR3 is 15 amino acids long. The germline V gene has CDR1 SEHNR and CDR2 FQNEAQ (reference sequence). The chain's CDR3 is CASSRTGPSTYEQYF. DNA for the CDR3: TGTGCCAGCAGTCGGACAGGACCCTCGACCTACGAGCAGTACTTC. Full variable domain (outside the CDR3, taken from reference TRBV7-9 and TRBJ2-7): DTGVSQNPRHKITKRGQNVTFRCDPISEHNRLYWYRQTLGQGPEFLTYFQNEAQLEKSRLLSDRFSAERPKGSFSTLEIQRTEQGDSAMYLCASSRTGPSTYEQYFGPGTRLTVT.